These T cell receptor beta chains were read from a single sample in a study of T-cell memory formation after mild COVID-19. TCRdb used MiXCR to reprocess the 5' RACE reads, holding one entry per CDR3 protein. The table lists 300,000 to 400,000 distinct CDR3 sequences, roughly 15% of them singletons, with 20% to 25% in the top ten. Sequencing was performed on PBMCs or a T cell subset sorted from them (not recorded which). The receptors derive from a man between 18 and 35 years old who had mild COVID-19 (a few samples of this study predate the infection). Cell type and time point are not known. CDR3s include the opening cysteine and the closing phenylalanine or tryptophan. Fields, in order: V gene, J gene, D gene, clone size, CDR3 protein, CDR3 DNA. D genes are given only for firm matches. The size entry is marked missing in some rows and otherwise reads once, few, many or a size class.

v_call: TRBV7-2
j_call: TRBJ2-6
d_call: -
clone_size: few
cdr3_aa: CASSSQGGANVLTF
cdr3_nt: TGTGCCAGCAGCTCTCAAGGTGGGGCCAACGTCCTGACTTTC

v_call: TRBV6-2/TRBV6-3
j_call: TRBJ2-7
d_call: TRBD2
clone_size: -
cdr3_aa: CASSYSGLAGDYEQYF
cdr3_nt: TGTGCCAGCAGTTACTCAGGACTAGCCGGGGATTACGAGCAGTACTTC

v_call: TRBV5-1
j_call: TRBJ2-1
d_call: TRBD2
clone_size: many
cdr3_aa: CASSLPASGVTYNEQFF
cdr3_nt: TGCGCCAGCAGCTTACCCGCTAGCGGGGTGACCTACAATGAGCAGTTCTTC

v_call: TRBV6-2/TRBV6-3
j_call: TRBJ1-1
d_call: TRBD1
clone_size: few
cdr3_aa: CASTTGTGNLNTEAFF
cdr3_nt: TGTGCCAGCACCACCGGGACAGGGAATCTGAACACTGAAGCTTTCTTT

v_call: TRBV7-2
j_call: TRBJ2-1
d_call: TRBD2
clone_size: -
cdr3_aa: CASSTRTSGNEQFF
cdr3_nt: TGTGCCAGCAGCACAAGGACTAGCGGCAATGAGCAGTTCTTC

v_call: TRBV6-2/TRBV6-3
j_call: TRBJ2-2
d_call: -
clone_size: -
cdr3_aa: CASSHTYTGELFF
cdr3_nt: TGTGCCAGCAGCCACACTTACACCGGGGAGCTGTTTTTT

v_call: TRBV3-1
j_call: TRBJ1-4
d_call: TRBD1
clone_size: -
cdr3_aa: CASSQGTGTDGEKLFF
cdr3_nt: TGTGCCAGCAGCCAAGGAACAGGGACAGATGGGGAAAAACTGTTTTTT

v_call: TRBV5-4
j_call: TRBJ2-3
d_call: -
clone_size: -
cdr3_aa: CASSQVGGDTQYF
cdr3_nt: TGTGCCAGCAGCCAAGTAGGGGGGGATACGCAGTATTTT

v_call: TRBV9
j_call: TRBJ1-2
d_call: -
clone_size: -
cdr3_aa: CASSPRGRGFTDRQRLSGYTF
cdr3_nt: TGTGCCAGCAGCCCCCGGGGCCGAGGGTTTACAGATCGACAGCGTCTTTCTGGCTACACCTTC

v_call: TRBV7-2
j_call: TRBJ1-2
d_call: TRBD1
clone_size: few
cdr3_aa: CASSFTGTALANYGYTF
cdr3_nt: TGTGCCAGCAGCTTCACCGGGACAGCACTGGCTAACTATGGCTACACCTTC

v_call: TRBV20-1
j_call: TRBJ1-1
d_call: -
clone_size: -
cdr3_aa: CSANSDNTEAFF
cdr3_nt: TGCAGTGCTAACTCAGATAACACTGAAGCTTTCTTT

v_call: TRBV5-1
j_call: TRBJ1-1
d_call: -
clone_size: few
cdr3_aa: CASSIGGQNTEAFF
cdr3_nt: TGCGCCAGCAGCATCGGAGGGCAGAACACTGAAGCTTTCTTT

v_call: TRBV6-1
j_call: TRBJ1-1
d_call: -
clone_size: few
cdr3_aa: CASSGQRGTEAFF
cdr3_nt: TGTGCCAGCAGTGGCCAGCGAGGGACTGAAGCTTTCTTT